This T cell receptor beta chain comes out of a study of Tregs in tolerant kidney transplant recipients (dated by TCRdb to between 2018 and 2020). At the level of the whole study: The transplants used related donors with nonmyeloablative bone marrow transplantation, and mixed chimerism in the human trials was transient. The study used TCRbeta sequencing to identify donor-specific regulatory T cells before combined kidney and bone marrow transplantation, then tracked those cells after transplant. The paper as a whole reports these results and caveats: Because the PCR primers were changed over time for some patients, nucleotide-level comparison could not be performed across the samples from those patients. In tolerant patients, donor-specific Tregs expanded more than Tregs overall, which suggests antigen-driven rather than nonspecific expansion. Expanding Tregs with activated donor B cells appeared to identify the most biologically relevant and donor-specific TCRbeta repertoire. The study was constrained by small patient numbers, and validation of the findings is required in larger populations and under other immunosuppression protocols. Biological reproducibility was not directly assessed, although technical replication error appeared to be minimal.

For TCRbeta CDR3 sequencing, genomic DNA from the sorted cells was extracted using the QIAGEN DNeasy Blood and Tissue Kit. High-throughput TCRbeta CDR3 sequencing was carried out commercially through immunoSEQ, with PCR amplification with bias correction and internal controls included. The original methods were these. Unique productive TCRbeta sequences were defined by CDR3 nucleotide sequence where primers matched, and otherwise by CDR3 amino acid sequence together with Vbeta and Jbeta genes. To correct for sorting error, sequences found in more than one sorted population at a frequency ratio of 2:1 or less were discarded, and the remaining shared sequences were assigned to the population with the higher frequency. Donor-reactive sequences were defined as at least 5-fold expanded in CFSE-low cells versus unstimulated cells, with frequency of at least 0.01% in CFSE-low cells. Jensen-Shannon divergence calculated on the top 100 TCRbeta sequences ranked by frequency was used to measure repertoire divergence. For any sample with multiple sequencing runs, sorting error was corrected in each run separately before the runs were pooled. Entries here come from immuneACCESS through TCRdb and include only in-frame sequences with V and J called. Some clones fail to appear in such tables; in the studies checked, an unresolved V gene covers under half of the shortfall, and the cause of the remainder is unknown. V and J calls plus clone size are reproduced from that table; the DNA served to infer D and trimming. The sample records over 50,000 clones, approximately 85% of which are singletons. The ten largest account for approximately 2.1% of the sample.

A remark on this clone: It lacks a known antigen. Base quality data are lacking; no much larger clone is found one base away.

What this sample's time point label stands for: blood sample drawn before combined kidney and bone marrow transplant. Thawed PBMCs were FACS-sorted into unstimulated Tregs (CD4+CD25+CD127-), CD4+ non-Tregs (CD4+CD25-), CD4 cells and CD8 cells. Prior to Treg sorting, thawed PBMCs were rested overnight at 37 degrees C with about 190 IU/ml IL-2. A few combined kidney and bone marrow transplant recipients from the ITN036ST trial were included as patients, and samples were available only from these trial subjects. Healthy control blood was processed to PBMCs by Ficoll density gradient and cryopreserved, and patient PBMCs were collected before and after transplant. This TCR was sampled from a human donor who received a combined kidney and bone marrow transplant. The sample consisted of Tregs from blood, taken before the transplant.

The nucleotide sequence is TGTGCCAGCAGCTTAGGCCCCAGGGTGAAGCAGCCCCAGCATTTT. The resulting protein is CASSLGPRVKQPQHF. This chain is built from TRBV7-2 and TRBJ1-5, and perhaps TRBD1 as D gene, on 5 matching bases. The germline V gene encodes CDR1 SGHTA and CDR2 FQGNSA. The trim is 1 base for V and 7 bases for J, with a gap of 14 bases between the germline ends. Its CDR3 holds 15 amino acids, cysteine through phenylalanine. This entry keeps only the CDR3 DNA: 45 bases, framed from base 1.